This T cell receptor beta chain comes out of a study of T cells in Graves' hyperthyroidism and ophthalmopathy. What was amplified from RNA transcripts were TCR beta CDR3 regions. First-round RT-PCR of the TCR CDR3 relied on the HTBI primer set. From the multiplex PCR reads, TCRdb called clonotypes with MiXCR, one entry per CDR3 protein. The sample has some 530,000 distinct CDR3 sequences, about 20% seen once; the top ten hold 45% to 55%. In this sample, this clonotype turned up a few times. The CDR3 has 13 amino acids. Per the germline V gene, CDR1 is KGHDR and CDR2 is SFDVKD. Trimming removed 11 bases from V and 3 bases from J, with 13 bases in between.

The source is a woman aged 65 to 85 with Graves' ophthalmopathy. The specimen was blood. The rearrangement joins TRBV24-1 to TRBJ1-5; the D is unclear. The CDR3 nucleotides are TGTGCCAACAAAGGGCTAAACAATCAGCCCCAGCATTTT. It is translated as CANKGLNNQPQHF.